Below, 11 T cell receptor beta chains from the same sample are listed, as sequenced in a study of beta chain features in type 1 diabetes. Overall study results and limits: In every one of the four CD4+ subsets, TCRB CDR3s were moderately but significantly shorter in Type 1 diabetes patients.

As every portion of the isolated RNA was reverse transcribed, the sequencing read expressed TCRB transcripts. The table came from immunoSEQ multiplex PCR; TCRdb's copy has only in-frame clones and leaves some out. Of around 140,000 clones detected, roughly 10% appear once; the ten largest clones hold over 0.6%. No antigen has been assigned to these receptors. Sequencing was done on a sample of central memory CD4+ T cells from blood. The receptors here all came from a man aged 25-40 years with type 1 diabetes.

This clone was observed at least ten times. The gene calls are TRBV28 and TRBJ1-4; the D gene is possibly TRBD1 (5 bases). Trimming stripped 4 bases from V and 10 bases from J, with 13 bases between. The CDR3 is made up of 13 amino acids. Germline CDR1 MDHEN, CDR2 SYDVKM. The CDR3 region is CASSSQSDRKLFF. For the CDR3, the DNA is TGTGCCAGCAGTTCCCAATCCGACAGAAAACTGTTTTTT.

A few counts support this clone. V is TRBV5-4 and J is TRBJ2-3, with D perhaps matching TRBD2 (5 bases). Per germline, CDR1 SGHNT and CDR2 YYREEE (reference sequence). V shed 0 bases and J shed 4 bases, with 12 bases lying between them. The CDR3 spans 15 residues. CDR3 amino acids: CASSLDGRGADTQYF. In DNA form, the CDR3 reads TGTGCCAGCAGCTTGGACGGCCGGGGTGCAGATACGCAGTATTTT.

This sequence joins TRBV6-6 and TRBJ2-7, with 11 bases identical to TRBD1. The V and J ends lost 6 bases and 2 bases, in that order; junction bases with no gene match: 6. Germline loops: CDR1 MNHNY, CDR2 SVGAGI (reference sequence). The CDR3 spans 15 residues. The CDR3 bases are TGTGCCAGCAGGGGTAGGACAGGGGGCACCTACGAGCAGTACTTC. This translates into CASRGRTGGTYEQYF.

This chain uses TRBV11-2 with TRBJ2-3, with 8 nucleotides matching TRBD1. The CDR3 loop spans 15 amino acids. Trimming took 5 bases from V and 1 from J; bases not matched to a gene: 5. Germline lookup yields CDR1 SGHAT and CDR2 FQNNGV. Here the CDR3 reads CASSPGTGGTDTQYF. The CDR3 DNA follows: TGTGCCAGCAGCCCCGGGACAGGAGGCACAGATACGCAGTATTTT.

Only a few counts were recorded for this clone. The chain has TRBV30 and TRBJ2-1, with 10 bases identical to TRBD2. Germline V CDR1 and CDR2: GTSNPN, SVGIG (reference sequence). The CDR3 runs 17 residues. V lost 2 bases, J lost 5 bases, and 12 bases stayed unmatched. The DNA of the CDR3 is TGTGCCTGGAGTTTCAGCGGGGGGGCTATTTGGGACAATGAGCAGTTCTTC. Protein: CAWSFSGGAIWDNEQFF.

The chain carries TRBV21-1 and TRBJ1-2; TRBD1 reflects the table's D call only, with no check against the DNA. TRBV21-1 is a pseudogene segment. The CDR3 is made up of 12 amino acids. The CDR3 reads CASRDRFHGYTF. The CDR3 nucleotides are TGTGCCAGCAGGGACAGGTTCCATGGCTACACCTTC.

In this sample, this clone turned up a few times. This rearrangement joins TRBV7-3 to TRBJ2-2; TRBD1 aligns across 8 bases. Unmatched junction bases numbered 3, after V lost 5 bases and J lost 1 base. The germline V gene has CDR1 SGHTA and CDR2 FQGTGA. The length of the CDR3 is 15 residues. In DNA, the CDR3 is TGTGCCAGCAGCGTGGACAGGGAGAACACCGGGGAGCTGTTTTTT. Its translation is CASSVDRENTGELFF.

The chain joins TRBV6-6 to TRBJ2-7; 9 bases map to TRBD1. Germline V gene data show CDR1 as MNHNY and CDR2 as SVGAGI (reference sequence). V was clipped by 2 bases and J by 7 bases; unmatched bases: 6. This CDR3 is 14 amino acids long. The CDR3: CASSYGTGIAEQYF. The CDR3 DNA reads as TGTGCCAGCAGTTACGGGACAGGGATAGCGGAGCAGTACTTC.

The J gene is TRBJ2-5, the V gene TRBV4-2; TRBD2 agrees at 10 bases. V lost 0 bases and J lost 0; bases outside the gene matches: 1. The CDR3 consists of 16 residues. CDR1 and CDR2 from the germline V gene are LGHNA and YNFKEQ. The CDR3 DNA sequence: TGTGCCAGCAGCCAAGAACTAGCGGGGAACCAAGAGACCCAGTACTTC. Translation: CASSQELAGNQETQYF.

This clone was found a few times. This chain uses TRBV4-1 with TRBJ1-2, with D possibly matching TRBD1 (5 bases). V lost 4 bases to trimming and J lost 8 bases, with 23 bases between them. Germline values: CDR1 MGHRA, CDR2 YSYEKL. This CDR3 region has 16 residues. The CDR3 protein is CASSRLPEGKERGYTF. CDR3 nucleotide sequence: TGCGCCAGCAGCCGCCTTCCGGAGGGGAAAGAGCGGGGCTACACCTTC.

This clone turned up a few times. CDR3 sequence: CASSIAQTGELFF. CDR3 bases: TGTGCCAGTAGTATAGCGCAGACTGGGGAGCTGTTTTTT. V usage is TRBV19 and J usage is TRBJ2-2, with no clear D. This CDR3 region has 13 residues. Trimming cost V 1 base and J 8 bases, with 8 bases left between them. The germline gives CDR1 LNHDA, CDR2 SQIVND (reference sequence).